The entry that follows covers one T cell receptor beta chain sequence. The entry originates in a study of blood T cell repertoires in COVID-19. Across the whole study: Acute-phase and convalescent COVID-19 samples originated in the United States, Italy and Spain. The analysed material was cDNA or gDNA that came from T cells, B-cell-depleted T cells, or PBMCs.

In the authors' workflow: Reference gene primer amplification in the assay estimated nucleated cell counts. Method: immunoSEQ multiplex PCR; TCRdb's copy keeps in-frame clones and lacks some. The V and J calls and clone size were taken over from that table, and D and trimming were inferred from the DNA. The sample consists of about 140,000 clones, less than 80% of them appearing once. Germline V gene lookup returns CDR1 MRHNA and CDR2 SNTAGT. The ends were cut back, 6 bases at V and 1 base at J, with 19 bases in the middle. The CDR3 sequence is 17 residues long. The chain couples TRBV6-4 to TRBJ1-5; the D gene is possibly TRBD1 (6 bases). This clonotype originated in a woman of 80 years or more with active or convalescent COVID-19. The sequenced material came from peripheral blood. CDR3: CASRGSGGRVSNQPQHF. CDR3 in DNA: TGTGCCAGCAGGGGCTCGGGGGGCAGGGTGAGCAATCAGCCCCAGCATTTT.